The present entry profiles one T cell receptor (beta chain) with its context. This sample was taken from a study of blood T cell repertoires in COVID-19. At the level of the study: The United States, Italy and Spain were the sources of the acute and convalescent COVID-19 samples. Sources were T cells, B-cell-depleted T cells, or PBMCs; the material itself was cDNA or gDNA.

Profiled with immunoSEQ multiplex PCR; TCRdb holds only in-frame clones, not every one. The sample lists 430,000 or so clones, 80% to 90% occurring once. V was pared by 0 bases and J by 5 bases, with 11 bases between. The CDR3 is 14 residues long. Per germline, CDR1 SGHDT and CDR2 YYEEEE. The sequenced sample was peripheral blood. V and J are TRBV5-6 and TRBJ2-5; maybe TRBD2 (5 bases). This sequence originates from a man younger than 30 with COVID-19, enrolled during active disease. The CDR3 here is CASSLGGIGETQYF. The CDR3 DNA reads as TGTGCCAGCAGCTTGGGAGGGATCGGGGAGACCCAGTACTTC.